This TCR beta chain was recovered during a study of cytomegalovirus exposure and HLA in healthy donors. This clone came up many times. What it recognizes is unknown. Notes on the study in general: Cytomegalovirus association was assigned to more than 150 TCR beta chains.

CDR3 size: 13 residues. Trimming removed 7 bases from V and 3 bases from J; junction bases left unmatched: 6. The germline V gene has CDR1 SQVTM and CDR2 ANQGSEA. Assay: immunoSEQ multiplex PCR; the TCRdb copy retains only in-frame clones and omits some. The sample records around 91,000 clones, roughly 92% being singletons. The chain uses TRBV29-1 and TRBJ1-1; TRBD1 matches 9 bases. Sample: PBMCs. The receptor's source is a woman aged 30 to 39 in good health and CMV-seropositive. This CDR3 reads CSGGQGKYTEAFF. The CDR3 nucleotides are TGCAGCGGTGGACAGGGGAAATACACTGAAGCTTTCTTT.